One and the same sample provided the 30 T cell receptor beta chains below, sequenced in a study of regulatory T cells in long-lasting Graves disease (dated by TCRdb to the early 2020s). The sample's time point label, decoded: newly diagnosed GD, antithyroid drugs for less than 3 months. For both TCR sequencing and RNA sequencing, RNA was extracted from PBMCs using TRIzol. Receptor amplification or capture employed multiplex PCR. The listed sequencing device is Illumina HiSeq 4000. iRepertoire HTBI primers and Arm-PCR amplification of CDR3 regions were used to construct TCR beta libraries. The public reads were reanalyzed by TCRdb: fastp trimming at Q25, MiXCR alignment, in-frame beta chains only. CDR3 protein sequences are deduplicated, and each keeps its most common genes and DNA. For this sample the table gives 450,000 to 500,000 distinct CDR3 sequences, of which around 15% were detected only once. The ten biggest clones cover 9% to 15% of the sample.

The sample also formed part of further work on T cells in Graves' hyperthyroidism and ophthalmopathy.

The starting material was peripheral blood mononuclear cells (PBMCs), obtained at new diagnosis, from a patient treated with antithyroid drugs. All receptors come from a man aged 35 to 55 with Graves disease. Donor details come from another sample of the same person, matched by shared clones.

This clonotype was detected only a few times. This chain joins TRBV15 and TRBJ2-7, with no clear D. Germline lookup yields CDR1 LNHNV and CDR2 YYDKDF (reference sequence). The CDR3 is 13 amino acids. V dropped 5 bases and J dropped 0 bases, with 8 bases sitting between them. The CDR3 sequence is CATSRRTSYEQYF. In DNA, the CDR3 is TGTGCCACCAGCCGTAGGACCTCCTACGAGCAGTACTTC.

This clonotype was detected ten times or more. The V gene is TRBV9, the J gene TRBJ2-7, with 13 nucleotides matching TRBD2. V lost 0 bases to trimming and J lost 2 bases; unmatched junction nucleotides: 2. This CDR3 has 16 amino acids. From germline, CDR1 is SGDLS and CDR2 YYNGEE. CDR3 protein: CASSVAGTSGTYEQYF. CDR3 sequence (DNA): TGTGCCAGCAGCGTAGCCGGGACTAGCGGGACCTACGAGCAGTACTTC.

V is TRBV29-1 and J is TRBJ2-3; 7 positions match TRBD1. CDR3 size: 14 residues. Germline CDR1 is SQVTM and CDR2 is ANQGSEA. Trimming at V came to 6 bases and at J to 6 bases, leaving 12 bases not matched to a gene. This CDR3 is CSVDRDRSGDTQYF. Here the CDR3 DNA reads TGCAGCGTCGACAGGGACCGATCAGGCGATACGCAGTATTTT.

Concerning this clonotype: A much bigger clone sits one base away, suggesting this may be a read error. J is TRBJ2-3 and V is TRBV28, with 13 bases aligning to TRBD2. CDR1 MDHEN and CDR2 SYDVKM come from the germline V gene. The CDR3 totals 17 residues. This chain's CDR3 is CASSLAGTSGNTGTQYF. CDR3 bases: TGTGCCAGCAGTTTAGCCGGGACTAGCGGGAACACAGGTACGCAGTATTTT.

This clonotype was counted many times. The CDR3 DNA follows: TGTGCCAGCAGTTTAATTGGTAGTGGGGAGACCCAGTACTTC. Its protein product is CASSLIGSGETQYF. The gene calls are TRBV27 and TRBJ2-5; D remains ambiguous. Germline V gives CDR1 MNHEY, CDR2 SMNVEV (reference sequence). V gave up 2 bases and J gave up 5 bases, with 12 bases separating them. The CDR3 contains 14 residues.

The gene calls are TRBV2 and TRBJ2-2; 8 bases match TRBD1. Germline CDR1 and CDR2: SNHLY and FYNNEI. The CDR3 is 16 residues long. J gave up 4 bases and V 5 bases, and 9 bases lay outside the gene matches. Here the CDR3 reads CASSPGQGRSTGELFF. The CDR3 region has the DNA TGTGCCAGCAGTCCCGGACAGGGTCGGAGCACCGGGGAGCTGTTTTTT.

This clonotype was picked up many times. The chain uses TRBV2 and TRBJ2-5; 9 bases map to TRBD2. Germline V CDR1 and CDR2: SNHLY, FYNNEI. The CDR3 spans 15 residues. V lost 7 bases to trimming and J lost 2 bases; unmatched junction nucleotides: 8. For the CDR3, the DNA is TGTGCCAGCACCGGGACTAGCTTACCTCAAGAGACCCAGTACTTC. This encodes CASTGTSLPQETQYF.

The chain combines TRBV7-3 with TRBJ2-1; TRBD2 matches 7 bases. Per germline, CDR1 SGHTA and CDR2 FQGTGA. V trimming: 2 bases; J trimming: 9 bases; junction bases outside the gene matches: 10. The CDR3 consists of 15 residues. The CDR3: CASSLRGREGGEQFF. In DNA form, the CDR3 reads TGTGCCAGCAGCTTACGGGGCAGGGAGGGAGGTGAGCAGTTCTTC.

The sample holds many counts of this clonotype. The chain carries TRBV12-3 or TRBV12-4 and TRBJ2-2, with 7 nucleotides matching TRBD2. With V trimmed by 2 bases and J by 1 base, 7 bases remained unmatched. The CDR3 consists of 17 residues. The CDR3 DNA sequence: TGTGCCAGCAGTTTATCGTCTAGCGGACTGAACACCGGGGAGCTGTTTTTT. Translating gives CASSLSSSGLNTGELFF.

This clonotype was counted at least ten times. V and J are TRBV20-1 and TRBJ2-7, with D tentatively TRBD1 (5 bases). V was trimmed by 1 base and J by 3 bases, leaving 10 bases between them. The CDR3 loop spans 13 amino acids. CDR1 and CDR2 (germline): DFQATT, SNEGSKA (reference sequence). For the CDR3, the DNA is TGCAGTGCTAGAGTTGGGGCCGGCTACGAGCAGTACTTC. It specifies CSARVGAGYEQYF.

This clonotype has a count of ten or more. The V gene is TRBV6-2 or TRBV6-3, the J gene TRBJ1-1; D is uncertain. The V end was cut by 4 bases, the J end by 5 bases, with 14 bases between. The CDR3 runs to 14 residues. Germline assignment: CDR1 MNHEY and CDR2 SVGEGT. DNA of the CDR3: TGTGCCAGCAGTTCACGAATTCTGGGGACTGAAGCTTTCTTT. Its protein is CASSSRILGTEAFF.

The table lists this clonotype with a few counts. The V call is TRBV28, the J call TRBJ2-1, with 7 bases aligning to TRBD2. In germline, CDR1 is MDHEN, CDR2 SYDVKM. This CDR3 region has 17 residues. The ends lost 4 bases at V and 0 bases at J; junction bases unmatched: 9. CDR3 DNA sequence: TGTGCCAGCAGTTCCCCGGGGGAGGGGTCCTCCTACAATGAGCAGTTCTTC. This gives the protein CASSSPGEGSSYNEQFF.

This clonotype was counted only a few times. The rearrangement links TRBV12-3 or TRBV12-4 to TRBJ1-6, with D hard to call. This CDR3 is built from 16 residues. The ends were cut back, 7 bases at V and 0 bases at J, with 13 bases in the middle. The CDR3 DNA reads TGTGCCAGCACTCTAGGAGCTGCCTCCTATAATTCACCCCTCCACTTT. It is translated as CASTLGAASYNSPLHF.

In its sample, this clonotype was seen many times. V and J are TRBV18 and TRBJ2-2, with a tentative D call TRBD1 (5 bases). This CDR3 spans 15 amino acids. Germline values: CDR1 KGHSH, CDR2 LQKENI. Trimming shortened V by 8 bases and J by 1 base, and 14 bases separated the two germline ends. CDR3: CASTPLGLNTGELFF. The DNA of the CDR3 is TGTGCCAGCACCCCCTTGGGGCTGAACACCGGGGAGCTGTTTTTT.

The genes are TRBV20-1 and TRBJ1-6; the D gene is possibly TRBD1 (6 bases). CDR1 DFQATT and CDR2 SNEGSKA come from the germline V gene (reference sequence). Trimming pared 5 bases from V and 12 bases from J, leaving 17 bases between. This CDR3 region has 13 residues. CDR3 DNA sequence: TGCAGTGCTTCCCGGACAGTCTTGGGACCCCTCCACTTT. Protein product: CSASRTVLGPLHF.

This clonotype was seen just once. The rearrangement joins TRBV28 to TRBJ1-2; TRBD1 matches at 7 bases. The CDR3 consists of 13 residues. Trimming at V came to 5 bases and at J to 6 bases, leaving 6 bases not matched to a gene. In germline, CDR1 is MDHEN, CDR2 SYDVKM. The CDR3 loop is CASSTGTVHGYTF. The CDR3 nucleotides are TGTGCCAGCAGTACCGGGACAGTTCATGGCTACACCTTC.

At least ten counts were recorded for this clonotype. J is TRBJ2-1 and V is TRBV24-1; D may correspond to TRBD1 or TRBD2 (5 bases each). CDR3 size: 17 residues. Per the germline V gene, CDR1 is KGHDR and CDR2 is SFDVKD. V lost 0 bases and J lost 0, with 11 bases in between. The DNA for the CDR3 is TGTGCCACCAGTGATTTGGGGGGACCGATCTCCTACAATGAGCAGTTCTTC. Translation: CATSDLGGPISYNEQFF.

A few counts support this clonotype. The DNA of the CDR3 is TGTGCCAGCAGCGTAGCTGTTACCGGGGAGCTGTTTTTT. As protein: CASSVAVTGELFF. The chain has TRBV9 and TRBJ2-2; D ambiguous. The V gene lost 0 bases and the J gene lost 5 bases, with 5 bases spanning the gap. Per the germline V gene, CDR1 is SGDLS and CDR2 is YYNGEE. The CDR3 has 13 amino acids.

This chain links TRBV5-4 with TRBJ2-1; 9 nucleotides align to TRBD2. Germline CDR1 SGHNT, CDR2 YYREEE (reference sequence). The V gene end was trimmed by 0 bases and the J gene end by 3 bases; junction bases not matched to a gene: 4. CDR3 length: 16 amino acids. The CDR3 nucleotides are TGTGCCAGCAGCTTGGCTAGCGGGGCCGGCTACAATGAGCAGTTCTTC. Its translation: CASSLASGAGYNEQFF.

This clonotype was seen only a few times. The gene calls are TRBV2 and TRBJ1-4, with 8 bases fitting TRBD1. This CDR3 is 15 amino acids long. Germline trimming cut 4 bases from V and 8 bases from J; bases unmatched to any gene: 9. Germline V gene lookup returns CDR1 SNHLY and CDR2 FYNNEI. The CDR3 DNA reads as TGTGCCAGCAGTGTCCCAACAGGGGGATGGGAAAAACTGTTTTTT. Its translation is CASSVPTGGWEKLFF. Using reference TRBV2 and TRBJ1-4 for the parts outside the CDR3, the full variable domain is EPEVTQTPSHQVTQMGQEVILRCVPISNHLYFYWYRQILGQKVEFLVSFYNNEISEKSEIFDDQFSVERPDGSNFTLKIRSTKLEDSAMYFCASSVPTGGWEKLFFGSGTQLSVL.

As concerns this clonotype: At one of its ends the junction is not consistent with the germline gene, which may arise from a read error. The chain employs TRBV19 and TRBJ2-3; TRBD2 matches at 10 bases. CDR1 is LNHDA, CDR2 SQIVND, per germline (reference sequence). The CDR3 contains 16 residues. The CDR3 protein is CASSIVGLAGAVRRTF. In DNA form, the CDR3 reads TGTGCCAGTAGTATAGTGGGGCTAGCGGGAGCGGTACGCAGGACCTTT.

The sample holds a few counts of this clonotype. The chain has TRBV6-1 and TRBJ1-1; D may be TRBD1 (6 bases). Trimming removed 3 bases from V and 4 bases from J, with 12 bases in between. CDR3 length: 14 residues. In germline, CDR1 is MNHNS, CDR2 SASEGT. The CDR3 DNA sequence: TGTGCCAGCAGTGACCAGGGGTTGGCCACTGAAGCTTTCTTT. It specifies CASSDQGLATEAFF.

In its sample, this clonotype was seen many times. The gene calls are TRBV5-8 and TRBJ2-7, with D possibly being TRBD1 (6 bases). Between the trimmed V and J ends, which lost 3 bases and 2 bases, there was a span of 15 bases. Germline V CDR1 and CDR2: SGHTS, YDEGEE. The CDR3 is 15 amino acids. CDR3 protein: CASSSPRTVPYEQYF. CDR3 DNA sequence: TGTGCCAGCAGCTCGCCGAGGACAGTACCCTACGAGCAGTACTTC.

This clonotype was recorded many times. J is TRBJ2-5 and V is TRBV2; D is uncertain. V shed 6 bases and J shed 4 bases, with 18 bases lying between them. The CDR3 contains 15 residues. Germline CDR1 SNHLY, CDR2 FYNNEI. This CDR3 is CASRAQTLTGETQYF. CDR3 in DNA: TGTGCCAGCAGGGCCCAGACACTGACCGGAGAGACCCAGTACTTC.

This clonotype appeared a few times. V usage is TRBV5-1 and J usage is TRBJ2-1; the match to TRBD2 covers 10 bases. This CDR3 region has 16 residues. V gave up 0 bases and J gave up 9 bases; unmatched junction bases: 9. Germline V gives CDR1 SGHRS, CDR2 YFSETQ. CDR3 region: CASSLASSGSISEQFF. The CDR3 DNA sequence: TGCGCCAGCAGCTTGGCGTCTAGCGGGAGTATTAGTGAGCAGTTCTTC.

This clonotype was seen a handful of times. The chain couples TRBV29-1 to TRBJ1-3; TRBD1 aligns across 7 bases. With 6 bases clipped from V and 2 bases from J, the junction kept 4 bases outside the gene matches. Germline V gene sequence: CDR1 SQVTM, CDR2 ANQGSEA. This CDR3 is built from 13 residues. The CDR3 loop reads CSVATGAGNTIYF. The CDR3 region has the DNA TGCAGCGTGGCAACAGGGGCTGGAAACACCATATATTTT.

The V gene is TRBV6-1, the J gene TRBJ1-1; D gene unclear. V was trimmed by 6 bases and J by 3 bases, leaving 11 bases between them. This CDR3 is built from 13 residues. The V gene's germline CDR1 is MNHNS and CDR2 SASEGT. The CDR3 region is CASSRDGYTEAFF. The CDR3 nucleotides read TGTGCCAGCAGCCGTGACGGGTACACTGAAGCTTTCTTT.

The chain couples TRBV15 to TRBJ2-5, with TRBD2 identical over 10 bases. CDR1 is LNHNV and CDR2 is YYDKDF in the germline V gene (reference sequence). CDR3 length equals 16 residues. With 3 bases clipped from V and 2 bases from J, the junction kept 6 bases outside the gene matches. The CDR3 DNA is TGTGCCACCAGCAGGGGGGCGACTAGCGGGCAAGAGACCCAGTACTTC. Translation: CATSRGATSGQETQYF.

This clonotype was seen only a few times. This chain links TRBV7-9 with TRBJ2-5; no clear D gene. Germline V gene data show CDR1 as SEHNR and CDR2 as FQNEAQ (reference sequence). The CDR3 length is 13 residues. Trimming pared 4 bases from V and 0 bases from J, leaving 6 bases between. DNA for the CDR3: TGTGCCAGCAGCTGGCGGTACCAAGAGACCCAGTACTTC. Amino acid sequence: CASSWRYQETQYF.

This clonotype showed up many times. V and J are TRBV3-1 and TRBJ2-3, with a weak D call TRBD2 (5 bases). The CDR3 length is 15 residues. Deletions cut 0 bases from V and 2 bases from J, with 9 bases between. From germline, CDR1 is LGHDT and CDR2 YNNKEL (reference sequence). Written as DNA, the CDR3 is TGTGCCAGCAGCCAAGAACGCGGGTTCACAGATACGCAGTATTTT. Amino acids: CASSQERGFTDTQYF.